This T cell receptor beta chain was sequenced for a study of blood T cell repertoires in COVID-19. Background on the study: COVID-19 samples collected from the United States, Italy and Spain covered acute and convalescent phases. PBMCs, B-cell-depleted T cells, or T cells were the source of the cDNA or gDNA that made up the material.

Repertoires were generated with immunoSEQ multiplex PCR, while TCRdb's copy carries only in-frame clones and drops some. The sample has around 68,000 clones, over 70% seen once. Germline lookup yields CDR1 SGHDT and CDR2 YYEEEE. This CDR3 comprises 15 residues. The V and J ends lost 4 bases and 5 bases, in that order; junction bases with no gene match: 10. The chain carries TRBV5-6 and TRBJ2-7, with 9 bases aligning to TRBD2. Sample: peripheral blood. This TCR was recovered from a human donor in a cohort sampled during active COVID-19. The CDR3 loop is CASSEGTSRRNEQYF. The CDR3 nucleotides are TGTGCCAGCAGCGAGGGGACTAGCCGAAGGAACGAGCAGTACTTC. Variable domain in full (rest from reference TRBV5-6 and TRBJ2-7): DAGVTQSPTHLIKTRGQQVTLRCSPKSGHDTVSWYQQALGQGPQFIFQYYEEEERQRGNFPDRFSGHQFPNYSSELNVNALLLGDSALYLCASSEGTSRRNEQYFGPGTRLTVT.